This T cell receptor (beta chain) was observed in a study of blood T cell repertoires in COVID-19. This clone was counted once. Libraries were prepared by immunoSEQ multiplex PCR; TCRdb keeps only in-frame clonotypes and omits some of them. The table includes approximately 230,000 clones, around 86% detected once. Participants spanned ages about 18 to 100 years and resided in over 20 US areas. Two negative PCRs, clearance, or symptom resolution had been documented for recovered Cohort 3 donors. Trimming cost V 3 bases and J 4 bases, with 16 bases left between them. CDR1 and CDR2 (germline): SGHDT, YYEEEE. This CDR3 is built from 15 residues.

V and J are TRBV5-6 and TRBJ2-5; unclear D gene. The sample taken for sequencing was PBMCs or T cells enriched from blood (not recorded which). The receptor comes from a man in his late teens or twenties who had recovered from COVID-19. The CDR3 here is CASSSLKSRGETQYF. The CDR3 coding sequence is TGTGCCAGCAGCTCCCTAAAGTCCCGTGGAGAGACCCAGTACTTC.